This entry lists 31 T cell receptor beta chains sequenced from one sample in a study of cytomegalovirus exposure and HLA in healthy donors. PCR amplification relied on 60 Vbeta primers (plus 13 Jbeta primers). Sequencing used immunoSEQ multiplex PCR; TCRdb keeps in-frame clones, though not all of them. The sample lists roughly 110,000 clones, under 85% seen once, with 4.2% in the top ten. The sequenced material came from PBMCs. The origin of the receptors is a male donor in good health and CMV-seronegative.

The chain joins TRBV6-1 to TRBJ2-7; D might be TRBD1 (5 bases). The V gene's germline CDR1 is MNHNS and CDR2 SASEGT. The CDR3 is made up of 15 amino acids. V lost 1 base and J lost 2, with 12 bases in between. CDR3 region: CASSEGRQTTYEQYF. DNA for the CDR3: TGTGCCAGCAGTGAAGGGAGACAGACAACCTACGAGCAGTACTTC.

The CDR3 protein is CASSLSQGTSGSWGEYF. CDR3 sequence (DNA): TGTGCCAGCAGTTTATCTCAAGGGACTAGCGGGAGTTGGGGGGAGTACTTC. The chain joins TRBV28 to TRBJ2-5, with 14 bases matching TRBD2. Germline assignment: CDR1 MDHEN and CDR2 SYDVKM. Losses at the gene ends were 1 base for V and 12 bases for J; bases not matched to a gene: 13. This CDR3 spans 17 amino acids.

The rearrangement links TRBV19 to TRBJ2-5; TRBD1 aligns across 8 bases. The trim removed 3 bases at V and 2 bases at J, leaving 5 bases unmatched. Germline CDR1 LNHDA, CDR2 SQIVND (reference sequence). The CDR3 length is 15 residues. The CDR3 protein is CASSIWTGNQETQYF. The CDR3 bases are TGTGCCAGTAGTATTTGGACAGGGAATCAAGAGACCCAGTACTTC.

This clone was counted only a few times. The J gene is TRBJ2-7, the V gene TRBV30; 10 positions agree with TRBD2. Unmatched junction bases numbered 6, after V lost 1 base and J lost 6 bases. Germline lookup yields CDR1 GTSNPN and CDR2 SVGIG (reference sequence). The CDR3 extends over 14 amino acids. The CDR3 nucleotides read TGTGCCTGGAGTGATTTACTAGCGGGGTTCGAGCAGTACTTC. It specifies CAWSDLLAGFEQYF.

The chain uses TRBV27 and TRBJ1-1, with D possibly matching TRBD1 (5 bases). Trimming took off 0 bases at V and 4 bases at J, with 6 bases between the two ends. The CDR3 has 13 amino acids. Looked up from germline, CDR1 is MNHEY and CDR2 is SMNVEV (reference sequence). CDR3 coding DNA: TGTGCCAGCAGTTTATCAGGGGTCACTGAAGCTTTCTTT. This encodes CASSLSGVTEAFF.

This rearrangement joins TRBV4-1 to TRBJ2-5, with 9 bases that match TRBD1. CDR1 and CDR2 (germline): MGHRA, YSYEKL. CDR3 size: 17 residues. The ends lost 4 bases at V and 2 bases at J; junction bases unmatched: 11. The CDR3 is CASSRVYGTGTQETQYF. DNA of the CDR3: TGCGCCAGCAGCCGGGTGTACGGGACAGGGACGCAAGAGACCCAGTACTTC.

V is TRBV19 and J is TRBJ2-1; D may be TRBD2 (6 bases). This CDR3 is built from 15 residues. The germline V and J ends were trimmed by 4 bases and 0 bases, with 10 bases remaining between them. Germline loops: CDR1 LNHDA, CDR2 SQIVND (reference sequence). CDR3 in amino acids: CASSTGLSSYNEQFF. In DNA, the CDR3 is TGTGCCAGTAGTACGGGACTCAGCTCCTACAATGAGCAGTTCTTC.

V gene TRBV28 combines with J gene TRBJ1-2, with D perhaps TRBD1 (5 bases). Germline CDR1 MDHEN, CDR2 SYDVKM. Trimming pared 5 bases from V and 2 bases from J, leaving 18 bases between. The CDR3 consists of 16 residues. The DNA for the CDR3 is TGTGCCAGCAGTCCTTACTCGGGGGGTCCCAACTATGGCTACACCTTC. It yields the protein CASSPYSGGPNYGYTF.

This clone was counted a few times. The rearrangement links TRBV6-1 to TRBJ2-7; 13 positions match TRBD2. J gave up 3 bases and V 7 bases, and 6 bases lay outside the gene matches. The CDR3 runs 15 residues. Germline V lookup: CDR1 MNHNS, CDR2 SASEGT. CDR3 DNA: TGTGCCAGCACACGTGGACTAGCGGGAGTCTACGAGCAGTACTTC. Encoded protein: CASTRGLAGVYEQYF.

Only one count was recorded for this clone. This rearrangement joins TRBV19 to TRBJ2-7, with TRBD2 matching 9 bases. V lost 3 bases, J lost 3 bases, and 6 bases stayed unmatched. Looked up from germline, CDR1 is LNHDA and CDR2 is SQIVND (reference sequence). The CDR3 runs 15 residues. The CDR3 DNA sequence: TGTGCCAGTAGTATTGGGCTAGCGGGACACTACGAGCAGTACTTC. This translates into CASSIGLAGHYEQYF. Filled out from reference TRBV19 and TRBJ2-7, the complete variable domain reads DGGITQSPKYLFRKEGQNVTLSCEQNLNHDAMYWYRQDPGQGLRLIYYSQIVNDFQKGDIAEGYSVSREKKESFPLTVTSAQKNPTAFYLCASSIGLAGHYEQYFGPGTRLTVT.

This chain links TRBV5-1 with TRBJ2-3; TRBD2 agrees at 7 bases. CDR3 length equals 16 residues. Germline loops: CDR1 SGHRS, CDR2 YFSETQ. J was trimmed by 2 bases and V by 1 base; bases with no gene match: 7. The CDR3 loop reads CASSLSSSGFTDTQYF. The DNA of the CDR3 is TGCGCCAGCAGCTTGTCTTCTAGCGGATTCACAGATACGCAGTATTTT. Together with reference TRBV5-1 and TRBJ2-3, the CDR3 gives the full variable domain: KAGVTQTPRYLIKTRGQQVTLSCSPISGHRSVSWYQQTPGQGLQFLFEYFSETQRNKGNFPGRFSGRQFSNSRSEMNVSTLELGDSALYLCASSLSSSGFTDTQYFGPGTRLTVL.

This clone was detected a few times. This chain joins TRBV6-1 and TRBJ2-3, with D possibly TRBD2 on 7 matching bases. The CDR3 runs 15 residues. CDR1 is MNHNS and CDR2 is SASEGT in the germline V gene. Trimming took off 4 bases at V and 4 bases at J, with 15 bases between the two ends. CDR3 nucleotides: TGTGCCAGCAGTGCGGGGGAGGGGGATGCAGATACGCAGTATTTT. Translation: CASSAGEGDADTQYF.

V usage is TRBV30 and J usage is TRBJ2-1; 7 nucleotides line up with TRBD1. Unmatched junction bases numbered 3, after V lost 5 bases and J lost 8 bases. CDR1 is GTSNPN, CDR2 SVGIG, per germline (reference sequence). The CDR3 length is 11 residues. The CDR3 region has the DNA TGTGCCTGGTCCGACAGGGATGAGCAGTTCTTC. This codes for CAWSDRDEQFF.

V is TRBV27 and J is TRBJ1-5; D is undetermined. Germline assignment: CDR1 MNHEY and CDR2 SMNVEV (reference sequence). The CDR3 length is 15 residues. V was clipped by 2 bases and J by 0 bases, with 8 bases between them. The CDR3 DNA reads TGTGCCAGCAGTTTAGGTCAGTTTAGCAATCAGCCCCAGCATTTT. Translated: CASSLGQFSNQPQHF.

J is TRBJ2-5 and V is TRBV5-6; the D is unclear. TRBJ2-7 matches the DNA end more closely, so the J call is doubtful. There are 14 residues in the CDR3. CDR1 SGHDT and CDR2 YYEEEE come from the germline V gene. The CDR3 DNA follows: TGTGCCAGCAGCCCCGGAACAGTAACCTACGAGCAGTACTTC. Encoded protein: CASSPGTVTYEQYF.

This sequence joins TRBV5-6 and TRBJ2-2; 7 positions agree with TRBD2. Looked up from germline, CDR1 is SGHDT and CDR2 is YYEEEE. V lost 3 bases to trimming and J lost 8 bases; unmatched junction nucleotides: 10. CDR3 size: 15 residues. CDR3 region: CASSSSPAGTGELFF. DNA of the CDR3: TGTGCCAGCAGCTCATCCCCAGCGGGAACGGGGGAGCTGTTTTTT.

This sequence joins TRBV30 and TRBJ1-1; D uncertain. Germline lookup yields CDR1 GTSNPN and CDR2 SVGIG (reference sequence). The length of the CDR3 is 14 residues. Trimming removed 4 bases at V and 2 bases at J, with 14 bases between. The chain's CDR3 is CAWMAGGRNTEAFF. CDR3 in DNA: TGTGCCTGGATGGCAGGAGGCCGCAACACTGAAGCTTTCTTT.

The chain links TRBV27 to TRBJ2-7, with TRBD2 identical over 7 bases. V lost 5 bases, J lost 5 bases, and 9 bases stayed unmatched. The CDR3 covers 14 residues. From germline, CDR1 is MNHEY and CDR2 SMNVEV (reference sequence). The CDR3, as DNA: TGTGCCAGCAGTCCCGGACTAGAATCTGACGAGCAGTACTTC. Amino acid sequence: CASSPGLESDEQYF.

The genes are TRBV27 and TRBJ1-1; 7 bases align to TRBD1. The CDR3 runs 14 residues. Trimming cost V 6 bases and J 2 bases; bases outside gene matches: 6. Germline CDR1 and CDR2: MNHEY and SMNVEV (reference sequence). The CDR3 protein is CASRTRQGNTEAFF. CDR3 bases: TGTGCCAGCAGAACTAGACAGGGAAACACTGAAGCTTTCTTT.

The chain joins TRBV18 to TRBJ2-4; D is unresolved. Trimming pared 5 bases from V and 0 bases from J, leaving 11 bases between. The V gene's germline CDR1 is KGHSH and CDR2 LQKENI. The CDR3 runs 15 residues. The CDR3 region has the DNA TGTGCCAGCTCAGCTTCCACGGGAGCCAAAAACATTCAGTACTTC. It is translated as CASSASTGAKNIQYF.

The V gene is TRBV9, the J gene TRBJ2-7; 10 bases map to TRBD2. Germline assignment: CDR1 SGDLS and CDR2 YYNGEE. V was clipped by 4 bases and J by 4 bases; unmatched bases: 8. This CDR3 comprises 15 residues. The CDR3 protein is CASSPHTSGKYEQYF. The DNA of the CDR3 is TGTGCCAGCAGCCCCCATACTAGCGGGAAGTACGAGCAGTACTTC.

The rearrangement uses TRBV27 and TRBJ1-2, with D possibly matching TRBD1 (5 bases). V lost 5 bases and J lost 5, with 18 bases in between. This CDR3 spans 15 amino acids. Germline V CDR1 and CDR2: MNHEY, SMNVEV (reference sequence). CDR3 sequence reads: CASSHLGGAEYGYTF. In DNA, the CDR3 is TGTGCCAGCAGTCATCTAGGTGGGGCGGAATATGGCTACACCTTC.

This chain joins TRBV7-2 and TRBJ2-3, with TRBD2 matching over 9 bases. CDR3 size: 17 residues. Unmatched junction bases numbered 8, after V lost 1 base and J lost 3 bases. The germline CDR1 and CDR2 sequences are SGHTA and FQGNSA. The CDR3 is CASSLGLGSGRTDTQYF. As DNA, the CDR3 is TGTGCCAGCAGCTTAGGTTTAGGTAGCGGGAGAACAGATACGCAGTATTTT.

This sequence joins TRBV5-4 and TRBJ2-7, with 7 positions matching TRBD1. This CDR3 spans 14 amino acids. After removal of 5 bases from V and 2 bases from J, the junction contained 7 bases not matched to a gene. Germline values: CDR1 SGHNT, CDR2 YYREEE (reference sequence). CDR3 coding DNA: TGTGCCAGCAGAGACCCTGACAGGGCCTACGAGCAGTACTTC. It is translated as CASRDPDRAYEQYF.

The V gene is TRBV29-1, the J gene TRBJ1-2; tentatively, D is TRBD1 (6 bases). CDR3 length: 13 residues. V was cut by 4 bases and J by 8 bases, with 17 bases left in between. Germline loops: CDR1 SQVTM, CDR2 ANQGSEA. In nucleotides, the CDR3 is TGCAGCGTTGTCGAGGGGGATCTTTACGGCTACACCTTC. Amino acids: CSVVEGDLYGYTF.

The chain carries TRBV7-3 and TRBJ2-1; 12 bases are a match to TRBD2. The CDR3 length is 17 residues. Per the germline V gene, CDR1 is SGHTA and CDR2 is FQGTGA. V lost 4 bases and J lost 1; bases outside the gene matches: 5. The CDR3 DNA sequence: TGTGCCAGCAGCTCTGAAGGACTAGCGGGATCCTACAATGAGCAGTTCTTC. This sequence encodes CASSSEGLAGSYNEQFF.

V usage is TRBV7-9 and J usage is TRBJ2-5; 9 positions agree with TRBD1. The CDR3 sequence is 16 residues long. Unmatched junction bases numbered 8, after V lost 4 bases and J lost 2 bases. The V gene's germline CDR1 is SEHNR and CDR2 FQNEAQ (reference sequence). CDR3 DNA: TGTGCCAGCAGCTCTGGGACAGGGTCCCGACAAGAGACCCAGTACTTC. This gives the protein CASSSGTGSRQETQYF. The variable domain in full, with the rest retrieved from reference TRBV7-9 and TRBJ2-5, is DTGVSQNPRHKITKRGQNVTFRCDPISEHNRLYWYRQTLGQGPEFLTYFQNEAQLEKSRLLSDRFSAERPKGSFSTLEIQRTEQGDSAMYLCASSSGTGSRQETQYFGPGTRLLVL.

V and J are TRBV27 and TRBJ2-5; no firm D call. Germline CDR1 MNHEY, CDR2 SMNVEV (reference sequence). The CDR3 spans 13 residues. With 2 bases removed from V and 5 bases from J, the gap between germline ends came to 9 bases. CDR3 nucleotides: TGTGCCAGCAGTTTAACATCTTATGAGACCCAGTACTTC. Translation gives CASSLTSYETQYF.

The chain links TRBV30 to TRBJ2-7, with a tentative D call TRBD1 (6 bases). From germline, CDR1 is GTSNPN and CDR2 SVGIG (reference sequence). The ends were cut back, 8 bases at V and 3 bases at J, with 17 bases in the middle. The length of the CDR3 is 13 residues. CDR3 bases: TGTGCCGGACGACTCCAGGGGTACTACGAGCAGTACTTC. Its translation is CAGRLQGYYEQYF.

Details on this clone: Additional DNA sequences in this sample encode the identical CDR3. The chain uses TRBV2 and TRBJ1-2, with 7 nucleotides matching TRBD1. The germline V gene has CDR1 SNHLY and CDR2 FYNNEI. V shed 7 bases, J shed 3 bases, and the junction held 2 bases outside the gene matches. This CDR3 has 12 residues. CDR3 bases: TGTGCCAGCAAGGGGACAGACTATGGCTACACCTTC. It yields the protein CASKGTDYGYTF.

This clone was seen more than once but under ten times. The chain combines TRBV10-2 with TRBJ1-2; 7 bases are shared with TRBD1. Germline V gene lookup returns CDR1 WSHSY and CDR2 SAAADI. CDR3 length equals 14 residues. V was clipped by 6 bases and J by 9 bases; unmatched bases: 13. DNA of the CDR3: TGCGCCAGCAGAGGGGGGCCAGGGGGAAGTAGCTACACCTTC. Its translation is CASRGGPGGSSYTF.